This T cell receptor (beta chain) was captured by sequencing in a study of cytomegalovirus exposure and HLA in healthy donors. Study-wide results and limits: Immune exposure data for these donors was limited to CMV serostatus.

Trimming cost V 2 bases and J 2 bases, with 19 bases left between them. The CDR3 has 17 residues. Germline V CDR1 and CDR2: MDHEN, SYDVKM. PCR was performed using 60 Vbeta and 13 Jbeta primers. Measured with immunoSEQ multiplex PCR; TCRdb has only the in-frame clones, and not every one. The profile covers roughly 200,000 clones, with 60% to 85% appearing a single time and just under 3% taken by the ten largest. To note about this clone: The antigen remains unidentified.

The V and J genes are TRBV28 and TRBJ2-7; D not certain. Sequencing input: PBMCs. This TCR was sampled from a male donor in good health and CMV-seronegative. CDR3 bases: TGTGCCAGCAGTTTAAATCGGATGGGTGAAACTACCTACGAGCAGTACTTC. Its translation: CASSLNRMGETTYEQYF.